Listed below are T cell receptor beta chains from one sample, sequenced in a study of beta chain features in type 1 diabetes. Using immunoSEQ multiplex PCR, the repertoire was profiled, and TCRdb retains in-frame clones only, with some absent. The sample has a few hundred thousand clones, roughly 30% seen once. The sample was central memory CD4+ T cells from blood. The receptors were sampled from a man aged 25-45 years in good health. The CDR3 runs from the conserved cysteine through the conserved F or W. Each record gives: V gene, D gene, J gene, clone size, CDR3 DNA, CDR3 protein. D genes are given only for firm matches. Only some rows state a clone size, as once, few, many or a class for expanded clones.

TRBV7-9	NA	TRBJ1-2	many	TGTGCCAGCAGCTTATCGTCTGGGACCCACTATGGCTACACCTTC	CASSLSSGTHYGYTF
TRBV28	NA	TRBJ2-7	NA	TGTGCCAGCAGTTTGCGGGTGCAAGAGCAGTACTTC	CASSLRVQEQYF
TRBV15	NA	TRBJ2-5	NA	TGTGCCACCAGCAGTCAAAAAGAGACCCAGTACTTC	CATSSQKETQYF
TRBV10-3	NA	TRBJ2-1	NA	TGTGCCATCAGTGAGGAGGAGGTGAATGAGCAGTTCTTC	CAISEEEVNEQFF
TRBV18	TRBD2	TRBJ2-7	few	TGTGCCAGCTCACCACTGGGGACTAGCGGGAACGAGCAGTACTTC	CASSPLGTSGNEQYF
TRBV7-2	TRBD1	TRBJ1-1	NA	TGTGCCAGCAGCCTGGGACAGGCGAACACTGAAGCTTTCTTT	CASSLGQANTEAFF
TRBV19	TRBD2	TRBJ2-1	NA	TGTGCCAGTAGTTCCGGGACTAGGCAGTTCTTC	CASSSGTRQFF
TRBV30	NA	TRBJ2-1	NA	TGTGCCTGGAGACTTGTTAGCTCCTACAATGAGCAGTTCTTC	CAWRLVSSYNEQFF
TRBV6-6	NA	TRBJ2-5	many	TGTGCCAGCAGTCTGAGGTGGGAGACCCAGTACTTC	CASSLRWETQYF
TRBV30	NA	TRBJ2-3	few	TGTGCCTGGACCCGAGGGGGGCAGGGAAGCACAGATACGCAGTATTTT	CAWTRGGQGSTDTQYF
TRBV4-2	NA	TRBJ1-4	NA	TGTGCCAGCAGCCAGGCTTCGGGCATCATGGAAAAACTGTTTTTT	CASSQASGIMEKLFF
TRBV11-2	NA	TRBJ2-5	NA	TGTGCCAGCAGCTTAGTAGGCCGGGAGACCCAGTACTTC	CASSLVGRETQYF
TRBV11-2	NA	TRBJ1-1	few	TGTGCCAGCAGCTTAGAGCTTGGGACTGAAGCTTTCTTT	CASSLELGTEAFF
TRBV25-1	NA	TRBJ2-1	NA	TGTGCCAGCAGTGCCCCGGGTAGTCCCTACAATGAGCAGTTCTTC	CASSAPGSPYNEQFF
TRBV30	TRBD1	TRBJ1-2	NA	TGTGCCTGGAGTCGACAGGGGATGGGCGGCTACACCTTC	CAWSRQGMGGYTF
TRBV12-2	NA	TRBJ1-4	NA	TGTGCAAGTCGCAGGGACAGGGGGCGTAATGAAAAACTGTTTTTT	CASRRDRGRNEKLFF
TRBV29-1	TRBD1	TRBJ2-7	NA	TGCAGTGCGACAGGGTGGCTTCGAAACGAGCAGTACTTC	CSATGWLRNEQYF
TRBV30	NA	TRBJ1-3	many	TGTGCCTGGAGCGGACGAGCAGGGTACTCTGGAAACACCATATATTTT	CAWSGRAGYSGNTIYF
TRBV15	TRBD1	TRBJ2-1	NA	TGTGCCACCAGGCCCGGGACAGGCAATTACAATGAGCAGTTCTTC	CATRPGTGNYNEQFF
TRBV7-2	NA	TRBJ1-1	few	TGTGCCAGCAGCTTTGAAAGGGACACTGAAGCTTTCTTT	CASSFERDTEAFF
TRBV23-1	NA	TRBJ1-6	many	TGCGCCAGCAGACGCAATTCACCCCTCCACTTT	CASRRNSPLHF
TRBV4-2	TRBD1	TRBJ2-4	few	TGTGCCAGCAGCCAAATATCGACAGGGGGTACCAAAAACATTCAGTACTTC	CASSQISTGGTKNIQYF
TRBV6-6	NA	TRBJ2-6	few	TGTGCCAGCAGTTACGGGCGGGCTGGGGCCAACGTCCTGACTTTC	CASSYGRAGANVLTF
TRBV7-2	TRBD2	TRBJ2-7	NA	TGTGCCAGCAGCTCCTCATTTCTAGCGGTAGGCTCCTACGAGCAGTACTTC	CASSSSFLAVGSYEQYF
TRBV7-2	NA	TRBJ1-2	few	TGTGCCAGCAGCTTAGGGGCAGGTTATGGCTACACCTTC	CASSLGAGYGYTF
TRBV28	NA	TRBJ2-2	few	TGTGCCAGCAGTTTAGATGGGCAGGTCACCGGGGAGCTGTTTTTT	CASSLDGQVTGELFF
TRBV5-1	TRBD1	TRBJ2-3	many	TGCGCCAGCAGCGGCGGACAGGGGAGCACAGATACGCAGTATTTT	CASSGGQGSTDTQYF
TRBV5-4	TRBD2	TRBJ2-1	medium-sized	TGTGCCAGCAGCCCCGAGCGGGAGCCCTACAATGAGCAGTTCTTC	CASSPEREPYNEQFF
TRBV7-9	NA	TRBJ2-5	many	TGTGCCAGCAGCTTAGATCTCGGGGGTACCGAGACCCAGTACTTC	CASSLDLGGTETQYF
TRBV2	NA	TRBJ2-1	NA	TGTGCCAGCAGTCAGGAGGCGAGCTCCTACAATGAGCAGTTCTTC	CASSQEASSYNEQFF
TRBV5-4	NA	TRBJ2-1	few	TGTGCCAGCAGCTTGGGACAGGCCTCCTACAATGAGCAGTTCTTC	CASSLGQASYNEQFF
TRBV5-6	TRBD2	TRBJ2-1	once	TGTGCCAGCAGTCTAGCGGGAGATCGGAATGAGCAGTTCTTC	CASSLAGDRNEQFF
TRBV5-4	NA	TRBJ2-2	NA	TGTGCCAGCAGCCAGGGACCGAACACCGGGGAGCTGTTTTTT	CASSQGPNTGELFF
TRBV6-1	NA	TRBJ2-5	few	TGTGCCAGCAGGCGGGGAGGTATCCAAGAGACCCAGTACTTC	CASRRGGIQETQYF
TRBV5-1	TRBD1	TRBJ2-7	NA	TGCGCCAGCAGCCCGCGACAGGGGGCCGGCGAGCAGTACTTC	CASSPRQGAGEQYF
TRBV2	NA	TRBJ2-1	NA	TGTGCCAGCAGTGAGAGGACCTACAATGAGCAGTTCTTC	CASSERTYNEQFF
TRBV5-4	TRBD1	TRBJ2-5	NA	TGTGCCAGCAGCTCGGGACAGGGGAACGGAGAGACCCAGTACTTC	CASSSGQGNGETQYF
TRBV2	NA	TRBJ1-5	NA	TGTGCCAGCAGTCGAAGGAGCAATCAGCCCCAGCATTTT	CASSRRSNQPQHF
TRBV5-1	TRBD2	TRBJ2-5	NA	TGCGCCAGCAGCACCTTGCGGACCGGGAGGAGCTCCCAAGAGACCCAGTACTTC	CASSTLRTGRSSQETQYF
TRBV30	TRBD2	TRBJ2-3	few	TGTGCCTGCTCCGCAGCCGGCGGGGGGGCCGTAGATACGCAGTATTTT	CACSAAGGGAVDTQYF
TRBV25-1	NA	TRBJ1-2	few	TGTGCCAGCAGTGAGGGACTCTATGGCTACACCTTC	CASSEGLYGYTF
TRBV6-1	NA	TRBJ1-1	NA	TGTGCCAGCAGTGCCAATACAGGACTTGAAGCTTTCTTT	CASSANTGLEAFF
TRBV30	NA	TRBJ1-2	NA	TGTGCCTGGAAGGCCGGGGCTGGCTATGGCTACACCTTC	CAWKAGAGYGYTF
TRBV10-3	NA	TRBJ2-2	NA	TGTGCCATCAGCAGGACCACCGGGGAGCTGTTTTTT	CAISRTTGELFF
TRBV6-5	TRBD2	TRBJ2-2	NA	TGTGCCAGCAGTTACTCCGGGACTACTAACACCGGGGAGCTGTTTTTT	CASSYSGTTNTGELFF
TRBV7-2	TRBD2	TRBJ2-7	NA	TGTGCCAGCAGCTTAGCGGGACTAGGGGCCGACGAGCAGTACTTC	CASSLAGLGADEQYF
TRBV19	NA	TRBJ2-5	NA	TGTGCCAGTAGCAAAATCGGGGTACAAGAGACCCAGTACTTC	CASSKIGVQETQYF
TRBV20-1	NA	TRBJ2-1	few	TGCAGTGCTAGAGATTCCCCTGAGCAGTTCTTC	CSARDSPEQFF
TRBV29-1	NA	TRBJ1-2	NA	TGCAGCACCGACCGGGACACGGCATCCTATGGCTACACCTTC	CSTDRDTASYGYTF
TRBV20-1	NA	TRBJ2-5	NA	TGCAGTGCAGGTCAAGAGACCCAGTACTTC	CSAGQETQYF
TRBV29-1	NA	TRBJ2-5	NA	TGCAGCGTTGAGGTTGGCCAAGAGACCCAGTACTTC	CSVEVGQETQYF
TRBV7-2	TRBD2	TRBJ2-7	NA	TGTGCCAGCAGCCAGCAGGCTAGCGGGGGCTACGAGCAGTACTTC	CASSQQASGGYEQYF
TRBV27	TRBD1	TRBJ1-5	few	TGTGCCAGCAGTCCACAGGGGGGAGGTCAGCCCCAGCATTTT	CASSPQGGGQPQHF
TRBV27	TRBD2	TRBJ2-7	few	TGTGCCAGCAGTTTGAGAATAGCGGGGGGAGGAGTCCACGAGCAGTACTTC	CASSLRIAGGGVHEQYF
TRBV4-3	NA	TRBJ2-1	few	TGCGCCAGCAGCCAAGAAAACGTACTGAATGAGCAGTTCTTC	CASSQENVLNEQFF
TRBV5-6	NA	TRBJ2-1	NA	TGTGCCAGCAGCTTGCAATTCCCAGGGAGAGGGAATGAGCAGTTCTTC	CASSLQFPGRGNEQFF
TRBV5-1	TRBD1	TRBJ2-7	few	TGCGCCAGCAGCGTGGACAGGGAATACGAGCAGTACTTC	CASSVDREYEQYF